Sequencing of this T cell receptor beta chain was carried out in a study of blood T cell repertoires in COVID-19. Study context: Researchers got acute and convalescent COVID-19 samples from the United States, Italy and Spain.

Profiling relied on immunoSEQ multiplex PCR, and the TCRdb table lists in-frame clones only, not all of them. The table has 300,000 to 450,000 clones, around nine tenths seen once. Participants' own reports of clinical history determined their cohort assignment. Germline CDR1 is MNHEY and CDR2 is SVGEGT. The V end was cut by 3 bases, the J end by 4 bases, with 22 bases between. CDR3 length: 18 residues. The TCR comes from a woman aged 30 to 39 who had been exposed to COVID-19. The J gene is TRBJ1-3, the V gene TRBV6-2 or TRBV6-3; D perhaps matches TRBD1 (6 bases). The sequenced sample consisted of PBMCs or T cells enriched from blood (not recorded which). This CDR3 is CASSYFGVLGAIGNTIYF. The CDR3 coding sequence is TGTGCCAGCAGTTATTTCGGCGTGTTGGGGGCGATCGGAAACACCATATATTTT.